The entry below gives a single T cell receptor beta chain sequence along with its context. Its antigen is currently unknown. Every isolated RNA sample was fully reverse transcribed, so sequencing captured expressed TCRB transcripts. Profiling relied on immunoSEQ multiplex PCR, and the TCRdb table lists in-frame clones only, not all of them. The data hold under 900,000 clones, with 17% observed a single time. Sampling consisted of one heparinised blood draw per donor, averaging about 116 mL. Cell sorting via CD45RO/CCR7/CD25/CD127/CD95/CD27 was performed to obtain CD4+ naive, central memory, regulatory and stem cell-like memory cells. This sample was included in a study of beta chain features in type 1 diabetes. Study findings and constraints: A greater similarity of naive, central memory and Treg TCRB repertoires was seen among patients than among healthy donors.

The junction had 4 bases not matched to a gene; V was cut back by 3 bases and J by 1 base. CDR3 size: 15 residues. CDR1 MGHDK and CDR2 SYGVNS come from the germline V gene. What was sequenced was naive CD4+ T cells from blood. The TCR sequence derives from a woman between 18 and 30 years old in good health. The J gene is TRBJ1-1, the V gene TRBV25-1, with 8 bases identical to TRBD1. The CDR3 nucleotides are TGTGCCAGCAGTGAGGTGGACAGGGAGAACACTGAAGCTTTCTTT. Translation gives CASSEVDRENTEAFF.